These 15 T cell receptor beta chains were sequenced from one sample in a study of T cell responses to AZD1222 COVID-19 vaccine. The protocol was immunoSEQ multiplex PCR, while the TCRdb copy is restricted to in-frame clones and leaves out a portion. Among about 120,000 clones listed, roughly 89% were seen once. This specimen consisted of peripheral blood, obtained on day 0 of AZD1222 vaccination. These receptors all stem from an adult in good health.

V usage is TRBV9 and J usage is TRBJ2-2, with 9 bases lining up with TRBD1. This CDR3 has 16 amino acids. Per germline, CDR1 SGDLS and CDR2 YYNGEE. The V segment lost 4 bases and the J segment 6 bases; nucleotides outside the gene matches: 10. CDR3 coding DNA: TGTGCCAGCAGCATAGGGGGCGGACAGGGGTCCGGGGAGCTGTTTTTT. It codes for CASSIGGGQGSGELFF.

This clone was seen just once. The CDR3 DNA reads TGTGCCAGCAGCTTCTTCGGCAGGGGGGCTAATGAAAAACTGTTTTTT. Residues: CASSFFGRGANEKLFF. The gene calls are TRBV7-9 and TRBJ1-4; 7 positions agree with TRBD1. Per the germline V gene, CDR1 is SEHNR and CDR2 is FQNEAQ (reference sequence). The CDR3 extends over 16 amino acids. Trimming took 3 bases from V and 3 from J; bases not matched to a gene: 7. The full variable domain, rest sourced from reference TRBV7-9 and TRBJ1-4, is DTGVSQNPRHKITKRGQNVTFRCDPISEHNRLYWYRQTLGQGPEFLTYFQNEAQLEKSRLLSDRFSAERPKGSFSTLEIQRTEQGDSAMYLCASSFFGRGANEKLFFGSGTQLSVL.

A few counts support this clone. The chain combines TRBV2 with TRBJ2-7; 8 nucleotides agree with TRBD1. Germline V gives CDR1 SNHLY, CDR2 FYNNEI. The CDR3 is 13 residues long. With 8 bases clipped from V and 3 bases from J, the junction kept 6 bases outside the gene matches. CDR3: CASGGTGDYEQYF. The CDR3 region has the DNA TGTGCCAGCGGCGGGACAGGAGACTACGAGCAGTACTTC.

This clone was counted only a few times. V usage is TRBV7-8 and J usage is TRBJ2-1; a weak D match, TRBD2 (7 bases). Germline V gene sequence: CDR1 SGHVS, CDR2 FQNEAQ. V was cut by 3 bases and J by 6 bases, with 18 bases left in between. This CDR3 is 16 amino acids long. The CDR3 spells CASSLRGKGGSNEQFF. The CDR3 DNA reads TGTGCCAGCAGCTTGAGGGGAAAGGGGGGGTCCAATGAGCAGTTCTTC.

The chain uses TRBV3-1 (or the pseudogene TRBV3-2) and TRBJ1-4; unclear D gene. The CDR3 loop spans 14 amino acids. The germline gives CDR1 LGHDT, CDR2 YNNKEL (reference sequence). V was shortened by 1 base and J by 8 bases, with 11 bases between the two germline ends. CDR3 sequence: CASSQVAEDEKLFF. The DNA of the CDR3 is TGTGCCAGCAGCCAAGTTGCAGAAGACGAAAAACTGTTTTTT.

V usage is TRBV30 and J usage is TRBJ1-6; 7 bases agree with TRBD1. CDR3 length equals 14 residues. Looked up from germline, CDR1 is GTSNPN and CDR2 is SVGIG (reference sequence). Trimming took 3 bases from V and 13 from J; bases not matched to a gene: 12. The CDR3 here is CAWRNRGPVNPLHF. Written as DNA, the CDR3 is TGTGCCTGGAGGAACAGGGGTCCGGTTAATCCCCTCCACTTT.

The J gene is TRBJ1-5, the V gene TRBV25-1; possible D gene TRBD1, 5 bases. Trimming removed 8 bases at V and 6 bases at J, with 8 bases between. The CDR3 is made up of 11 amino acids. Germline CDR1 and CDR2: MGHDK and SYGVNS. CDR3 sequence (DNA): TGTGCCAGCGCGGGGACTCAGCCCCAGCATTTT. It yields the protein CASAGTQPQHF.

The chain couples TRBV5-1 to TRBJ2-3; possibly TRBD2 for D (6 bases). V was pared by 0 bases and J by 5 bases, with 13 bases between. The CDR3 is 15 amino acids. Germline lookup yields CDR1 SGHRS and CDR2 YFSETQ. The CDR3 here is CASSLGGGNKDTQYF. CDR3 DNA: TGCGCCAGCAGCTTGGGTGGCGGGAACAAAGATACGCAGTATTTT.

The rearrangement uses TRBV5-1 and TRBJ2-3; TRBD1 might be the D (7 bases). CDR3 size: 14 residues. V lost 4 bases, J lost 3 bases, and 12 bases lay in between. Germline V lookup: CDR1 SGHRS, CDR2 YFSETQ. In DNA form, the CDR3 reads TGCGCCAGCAGCACAGGGGACTTTACAGATACGCAGTATTTT. It codes for CASSTGDFTDTQYF.

About this clone: At one end the junction does not follow the germline gene, possibly because of a read error. The V gene is TRBV13, the J gene TRBJ2-6; no firm D call. The CDR3 sequence is 15 residues long. In germline, CDR1 is PRHDT, CDR2 FYEKMQ (reference sequence). The CDR3 spells CASSLGTSGANVLTF. CDR3 nucleotide sequence: TGTGCCAGCAGCCTAGGAACCTCTGGGGCCAACGTCCTGACTTTC. The full variable domain, rest sourced from reference TRBV13 and TRBJ2-6, is AAGVIQSPRHLIKEKRETATLKCYPIPRHDTVYWYQQGPGQDPQFLISFYEKMQSDKGSIPDRFSAQQFSDYHSELNMSSLELGDSALYFCASSLGTSGANVLTFGAGSRLTVL.

The chain combines TRBV7-8 with TRBJ1-5; D unclear. The CDR3 runs 16 residues. Germline lookup yields CDR1 SGHVS and CDR2 FQNEAQ. The ends were cut back, 3 bases at V and 5 bases at J, with 17 bases in the middle. The CDR3 loop reads CASSFDAAPKDQPQHF. In DNA, the CDR3 is TGTGCCAGCAGCTTCGACGCCGCTCCCAAGGATCAGCCCCAGCATTTT.

The V and J genes are TRBV5-1 and TRBJ2-1; D is undetermined. The CDR3 sequence is 16 residues long. In germline, CDR1 is SGHRS, CDR2 YFSETQ. The ends were cut back, 2 bases at V and 0 bases at J, with 12 bases in the middle. The DNA for the CDR3 is TGCGCCAGCAGCTTCATGGCAGGTCCCTCCTACAATGAGCAGTTCTTC. Translation: CASSFMAGPSYNEQFF.

This chain uses TRBV2 with TRBJ1-5; a weak D match, TRBD1 (6 bases). The CDR3 has 14 amino acids. In germline, CDR1 is SNHLY, CDR2 FYNNEI. Trimming left V 10 bases short and J 4 bases short, with 17 bases between. CDR3 bases: TGTGCCACCGCGTCCGGGACAATAAATCAGCCCCAGCATTTT. Protein sequence: CATASGTINQPQHF.

The count of this clone is one. At one of its ends the junction is not consistent with the germline gene, which may arise from a read error. The rearrangement links TRBV7-3 to TRBJ2-6, with D perhaps TRBD1 (5 bases). The length of the CDR3 is 16 residues. From germline, CDR1 is SGHTA and CDR2 FQGTGA. The CDR3 nucleotides read TGTGCCAGCAGCTCCCGACAGCTCTCTGGGGCCAACGTTCTGACTTTC. Its translation is CASSSRQLSGANVLTF.

This clone was found once. The chain joins TRBV9 to TRBJ2-7; 7 nucleotides agree with TRBD1. J was trimmed by 1 base and V by 4 bases; bases with no gene match: 14. Germline V gene sequence: CDR1 SGDLS, CDR2 YYNGEE. This CDR3 contains 17 residues. In DNA form, the CDR3 reads TGTGCCAGCAGCCCGACATCAGAACCGGGACAGTCCTACGAGCAGTACTTC. It yields the protein CASSPTSEPGQSYEQYF.